This T cell receptor beta chain was sequenced in a study of blood T cell repertoires in COVID-19. Overall study context: COVID-19 samples from acute and convalescent phases originated in the United States, Italy and Spain. Sources were T cells, B-cell-depleted T cells, or PBMCs; the material itself was cDNA or gDNA.

The authors' processing: Estimation of nucleated cell counts was performed using reference gene primer amplification. This table comes from immunoSEQ multiplex PCR, and its TCRdb copy is limited to in-frame clones, with some not included. The V and J calls and clone size are taken from that table; D and trimming were inferred from the DNA. The table records some 260,000 clones, around 90% of them present only once. This CDR3 contains 16 residues. The germline V gene encodes CDR1 ENHRY and CDR2 SYGVKD. V lost 0 bases and J lost 3; bases outside the gene matches: 2. V gene TRBV10-3 combines with J gene TRBJ2-1; 10 nucleotides agree with TRBD2. The source of this sequence is a human donor in a cohort sampled during active COVID-19. Sequencing input: peripheral blood. The CDR3 loop is CAISESLAGNYNEQFF. In DNA, the CDR3 is TGTGCCATCAGTGAGTCACTAGCGGGAAACTACAATGAGCAGTTCTTC.